Presented here are 26 T cell receptor beta chains from one specimen sequenced in a study of graft-versus-host responses after intestinal transplantation. Profiling relied on immunoSEQ multiplex PCR, and the TCRdb table lists in-frame clones only, not all of them. The sample yields tens of thousands of clones, over 35% seen once. Co-plated with some 200,000 CFSE-labeled responder cells were some 200,000 irradiated, violet-dye-labeled stimulator cells. Sequencing used alloreactive CD8+ T cells from a mixed lymphocyte reaction culture, obtained before transplantation. This sample's subset: CFSE-low proliferating T cells sorted from approximately 6-day pre-transplant mixed lymphocyte reaction (GvH or HvG direction). The receptors stem from a human patient who was an organ donor for intestinal transplantation.

By sample share, this clone is medium-sized. The gene calls are TRBV28 and TRBJ1-4, with 7 bases identical to TRBD1. The CDR3 runs to 14 residues. Germline V lookup: CDR1 MDHEN, CDR2 SYDVKM. The V gene end was trimmed by 11 bases and the J gene end by 8 bases; junction bases not matched to a gene: 14. CDR3 sequence reads: CASGGGRDQEKLFF. In DNA form, the CDR3 reads TGTGCCTCTGGAGGGGGCAGGGACCAAGAAAAACTGTTTTTT. The entire variable domain, with the rest obtained from reference TRBV28 and TRBJ1-4, is as follows: DVKVTQSSRYLVKRTGEKVFLECVQDMDHENMFWYRQDPGLGLRLIYFSYDVKMKEKGDIPEGYSVSREKKERFSLILESASTNQTSMYLCASGGGRDQEKLFFGSGTQLSVL.

The chain uses TRBV6-5 and TRBJ2-5; weak D call: TRBD2 (5 bases). The CDR3 is made up of 14 amino acids. The germline V gene has CDR1 MNHEY and CDR2 SVGAGI. Trimming removed 5 bases at V and 4 bases at J, with 14 bases between. The CDR3 DNA follows: TGTGCCAGCAGTCACCGTAGCGTCCCAGAGACCCAGTACTTC. Amino acid sequence: CASSHRSVPETQYF.

V gene TRBV2 combines with J gene TRBJ2-7, with 8 bases that match TRBD2. Germline trimming cut 5 bases from V and 3 bases from J; bases unmatched to any gene: 6. This CDR3 region has 14 residues. Germline assignment: CDR1 SNHLY and CDR2 FYNNEI. The CDR3 reads CASSSGTSYYEQYF. Here the CDR3 DNA reads TGTGCCAGCAGTTCCGGGACTAGTTACTACGAGCAGTACTTC.

This sequence joins TRBV6-6 and TRBJ2-3, with 10 bases that match TRBD1. Germline loops: CDR1 MNHNY, CDR2 SVGAGI (reference sequence). There are 14 residues in the CDR3. V lost 5 bases and J lost 6; bases outside the gene matches: 5. The CDR3, as DNA: TGTGCCAGCAGTCGACGGACAGGGGGGGATACGCAGTATTTT. It specifies CASSRRTGGDTQYF.

This clone was found a few times. This rearrangement joins TRBV6-5 to TRBJ1-4; D not resolved. CDR3 length: 14 residues. Between the trimmed V and J ends, which lost 5 bases and 0 bases, there was a span of 7 bases. Germline V gene sequence: CDR1 MNHEY, CDR2 SVGAGI. The CDR3 is CASSPDATNEKLFF. The CDR3 nucleotides read TGTGCCAGCAGTCCTGATGCAACTAATGAAAAACTGTTTTTT.

J is TRBJ2-7 and V is TRBV10-3; no firm D call. Trimming removed 0 bases at V and 5 bases at J, with 14 bases between. CDR1 is ENHRY, CDR2 SYGVKD, per germline. CDR3 size: 15 residues. The DNA for the CDR3 is TGTGCCATCAGTGAGTCGAACTATCTTTTTGACGAGCAGTACTTC. Translating gives CAISESNYLFDEQYF.

The V gene is TRBV11-2, the J gene TRBJ2-7, with 11 bases identical to TRBD2. The CDR3 has 16 amino acids. Per germline, CDR1 SGHAT and CDR2 FQNNGV. Losses at the gene ends were 4 bases for V and 4 bases for J; bases not matched to a gene: 9. CDR3 residues: CASSSLSGRAFYEQYF. CDR3 sequence (DNA): TGTGCCAGCAGCTCTCTTAGCGGGAGGGCCTTTTACGAGCAGTACTTC.

The rearrangement links TRBV10-3 to TRBJ2-7; D gene ambiguous. The CDR3 has 14 amino acids. The V and J ends lost 1 base and 3 bases respectively, with 10 bases between them. Germline loops: CDR1 ENHRY, CDR2 SYGVKD. CDR3 region: CAISELRSFYEQYF. In DNA form, the CDR3 reads TGTGCCATCAGTGAGTTACGATCCTTCTACGAGCAGTACTTC.

The J gene is TRBJ1-2, the V gene TRBV15, with 7 bases matching TRBD1. V dropped 3 bases and J dropped 6; count of bases not matched to a gene: 4. Germline V gene sequence: CDR1 LNHNV, CDR2 YYDKDF (reference sequence). There are 13 residues in the CDR3. DNA of the CDR3: TGTGCCACCAGCAGGGACGGACAGGATGGCTACACCTTC. Amino acid sequence: CATSRDGQDGYTF.

This sequence joins TRBV6-5 and TRBJ1-4; TRBD1 aligns across 7 bases. Germline CDR1 MNHEY, CDR2 SVGAGI. CDR3 length: 14 residues. V lost 6 bases and J lost 8; bases outside the gene matches: 9. CDR3 region: CASSTRRQGEKLFF. The CDR3 DNA sequence: TGTGCCAGCAGCACCAGACGACAGGGAGAAAAACTGTTTTTT.

In this sample, this clone turned up a few times. The chain joins TRBV19 to TRBJ2-1; TRBD2 aligns across 16 bases. The germline V gene encodes CDR1 LNHDA and CDR2 SQIVND (reference sequence). This CDR3 spans 17 amino acids. Germline trimming cut 8 bases from V and 9 bases from J; bases unmatched to any gene: 13. The CDR3 coding sequence is TGTGCCAGTCAACAAACCGGGACTAGCGGGAGGGGAGGTGAGCAGTTCTTC. The encoded protein is CASQQTGTSGRGGEQFF.

V is TRBV6-1 and J is TRBJ1-5; D is perhaps TRBD1 (5 bases). Germline V lookup: CDR1 MNHNS, CDR2 SASEGT. The CDR3 runs 16 residues. The V end was cut by 1 base, the J end by 7 bases, with 17 bases between. Here the CDR3 reads CASSEGVWGVGQPQHF. CDR3 sequence (DNA): TGTGCCAGCAGTGAAGGCGTTTGGGGCGTGGGGCAGCCCCAGCATTTT.

The V gene is TRBV28, the J gene TRBJ2-7, with a possible D match to TRBD2 (5 bases). Germline CDR1 MDHEN, CDR2 SYDVKM. Trimming removed 7 bases from V and 0 bases from J, with 16 bases in between. The CDR3 has 15 residues. CDR3 DNA: TGTGCCAGCACTCCGGGGATCCCCCTCTCCTACGAGCAGTACTTC. This gives the protein CASTPGIPLSYEQYF. Filled out from reference TRBV28 and TRBJ2-7, the complete variable domain reads DVKVTQSSRYLVKRTGEKVFLECVQDMDHENMFWYRQDPGLGLRLIYFSYDVKMKEKGDIPEGYSVSREKKERFSLILESASTNQTSMYLCASTPGIPLSYEQYFGPGTRLTVT.

The chain links TRBV28 to TRBJ2-2; D gene uncertain. CDR1 MDHEN and CDR2 SYDVKM come from the germline V gene. The CDR3 spans 13 residues. The ends were cut back, 3 bases at V and 6 bases at J, with 8 bases in the middle. In nucleotides, the CDR3 is TGTGCCAGCAGTTTCGGAGTTCCCGGGGAGCTGTTTTTT. It codes for CASSFGVPGELFF.

The chain recombines TRBV6-5 with TRBJ2-6; D may be TRBD2 (5 bases). The germline V gene has CDR1 MNHEY and CDR2 SVGAGI. Between the trimmed V and J ends, which lost 5 bases and 4 bases, there was a span of 9 bases. The CDR3 spans 14 residues. The CDR3 DNA is TGTGCCAGCAGTGGACTGACAGGGGCCAACGTCCTGACTTTC. It translates to CASSGLTGANVLTF.

The V and J genes are TRBV4-1 and TRBJ1-5; D unclear. Trimming removed 0 bases from V and 1 base from J, with 7 bases in between. This CDR3 is built from 15 residues. The germline gives CDR1 MGHRA, CDR2 YSYEKL. CDR3 in DNA: TGCGCCAGCAGCCAAGACGGACTGAGCAATCAGCCCCAGCATTTT. This translates into CASSQDGLSNQPQHF.

The gene calls are TRBV14 and TRBJ1-5; D gene uncertain. Germline V CDR1 and CDR2: SGHDN, FVKESK. The CDR3 runs 15 residues. V gave up 3 bases and J gave up 8 bases, with 17 bases separating them. The CDR3 DNA reads TGTGCCAGCAGCCACCGGGCCTCGATACGGGAGCCCCAGCATTTT. Translation: CASSHRASIREPQHF.

The chain links TRBV5-1 to TRBJ2-7, with D uncertain. Germline-derived CDR1 and CDR2 are SGHRS and YFSETQ. The CDR3 runs 13 residues. The V and J ends lost 0 bases and 3 bases respectively, with 7 bases between them. CDR3 region: CASSLASGYEQYF. The CDR3 region has the DNA TGCGCCAGCAGCTTGGCGTCCGGCTACGAGCAGTACTTC.

The J gene is TRBJ2-7, the V gene TRBV11-3; possible D gene TRBD2, 7 bases. Trimming cost V 0 bases and J 3 bases, with 15 bases left between them. The germline V gene has CDR1 SGHNT and CDR2 YENEEA. This CDR3 spans 16 amino acids. CDR3 sequence (DNA): TGTGCCAGCAGCTTAGATTTGGGGAGGGGGGACTACGAGCAGTACTTC. This encodes CASSLDLGRGDYEQYF.

The chain carries TRBV14 and TRBJ2-1; 10 bases are shared with TRBD2. The CDR3 consists of 18 residues. The V segment lost 1 base and the J segment 1 base; nucleotides outside the gene matches: 7. CDR1 and CDR2 (germline): SGHDN, FVKESK. This chain's CDR3 is CASSQAGLAEKSYNEQFF. CDR3 DNA: TGTGCCAGCAGCCAAGCTGGACTAGCGGAAAAATCCTACAATGAGCAGTTCTTC.

Within the sample, this clone is medium-sized. The gene calls are TRBV27 and TRBJ1-3; D gene unclear. The V and J ends lost 1 base and 3 bases respectively, with 10 bases between them. The CDR3 is made up of 15 amino acids. Germline-derived CDR1 and CDR2 are MNHEY and SMNVEV (reference sequence). Written as DNA, the CDR3 is TGTGCCAGCAGTTTATTTTGGGGAATTGGAAACACCATATATTTT. Its protein is CASSLFWGIGNTIYF.

The chain links TRBV4-1 to TRBJ2-7; 7 bases are shared with TRBD2. The J segment lost 4 bases and the V segment lost 3 bases, leaving 18 bases of the junction unmatched. Germline values: CDR1 MGHRA, CDR2 YSYEKL. The length of the CDR3 is 18 residues. CDR3 nucleotides: TGCGCCAGCAGCCATCCCTTCGGTGTGCGGGAGAGTGTATACGAGCAGTACTTC. It encodes CASSHPFGVRESVYEQYF.

To note about this clone: This same CDR3 is encoded by further DNA sequences in the sample. The V call is TRBV28, the J call TRBJ2-3; 12 bases match TRBD2. Per germline, CDR1 MDHEN and CDR2 SYDVKM. With 3 bases clipped from V and 0 bases from J, the junction kept 10 bases outside the gene matches. The CDR3 consists of 19 residues. The chain's CDR3 is CASSFPGLAGIYSTDTQYF. CDR3 sequence (DNA): TGTGCCAGCAGTTTCCCCGGACTAGCGGGGATCTATAGCACAGATACGCAGTATTTT. The full variable domain, completed using reference TRBV28 and TRBJ2-3, is DVKVTQSSRYLVKRTGEKVFLECVQDMDHENMFWYRQDPGLGLRLIYFSYDVKMKEKGDIPEGYSVSREKKERFSLILESASTNQTSMYLCASSFPGLAGIYSTDTQYFGPGTRLTVL.

The rearrangement links TRBV6-9 to TRBJ2-7; the D gene is possibly TRBD2 (5 bases). CDR1 is MNHGY, CDR2 SVAAGI, per germline. CDR3 length: 13 amino acids. V was clipped by 4 bases and J by 5 bases, with 12 bases between them. The CDR3: CASSLLDWDEQYF. The CDR3 nucleotides read TGTGCCAGCAGTTTATTGGACTGGGACGAGCAGTACTTC.

The chain recombines TRBV30 with TRBJ2-2; D remains unclear. The CDR3 length is 15 residues. Trimming pared 6 bases from V and 0 bases from J, leaving 14 bases between. The germline CDR1 and CDR2 sequences are GTSNPN and SVGIG (reference sequence). The CDR3 DNA reads as TGTGCCTGCCAGCCGGGTGGGTCGAACACCGGGGAGCTGTTTTTT. Translated, it gives CACQPGGSNTGELFF.

This clone turned up a few times. The V call is TRBV6-6, the J call TRBJ2-7; D possibly corresponds to TRBD2 (6 bases). CDR1 is MNHNY and CDR2 is SVGAGI in the germline V gene (reference sequence). Between the trimmed V and J ends, which lost 2 bases and 1 base, there was a span of 12 bases. The CDR3 sequence is 15 residues long. In DNA, the CDR3 is TGTGCCAGCAGTTACGTCGGGGGAGAGTCCTACGAGCAGTACTTC. It translates to CASSYVGGESYEQYF.